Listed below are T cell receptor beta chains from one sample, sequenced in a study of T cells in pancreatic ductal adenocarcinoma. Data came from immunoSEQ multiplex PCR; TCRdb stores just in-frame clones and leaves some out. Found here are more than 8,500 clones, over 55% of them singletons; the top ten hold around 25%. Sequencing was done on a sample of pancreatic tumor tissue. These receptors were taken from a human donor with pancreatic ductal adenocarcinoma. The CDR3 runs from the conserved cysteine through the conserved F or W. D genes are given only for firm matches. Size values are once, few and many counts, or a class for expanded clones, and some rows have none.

CDR3nt: TGTGCCAGCAACCGAGGACAGGGGGCTTACTATGGCTACACCTTC; CDR3aa: CASNRGQGAYYGYTF; v_gene: TRBV9; d_gene: TRBD1; j_gene: TRBJ1-2; abundance: .; len: 15
CDR3nt: TGTGCCAGCAGCGTAGGCGTCGGCCTGAACACTGAAGCTTTCTTT; CDR3aa: CASSVGVGLNTEAFF; v_gene: TRBV9; d_gene: .; j_gene: TRBJ1-1; abundance: .; len: 15
CDR3nt: TGTGCCAGCAGTTTGGGGTTTACTCTCGGGGAGCTGTTTTTT; CDR3aa: CASSLGFTLGELFF; v_gene: TRBV27; d_gene: .; j_gene: TRBJ2-2; abundance: .; len: 14
CDR3nt: TGTGCCAGCAGCTTTGGGACTAGCGGGGGGGAGCTCGAGACCCAGTACTTC; CDR3aa: CASSFGTSGGELETQYF; v_gene: TRBV7-9; d_gene: TRBD2; j_gene: TRBJ2-5; abundance: .; len: 17
CDR3nt: TGTGCCAGCTCCCTGCTTGGAGGGGGTGAAGCTTTCTTT; CDR3aa: CASSLLGGGEAFF; v_gene: TRBV5-4; d_gene: .; j_gene: TRBJ1-1; abundance: few; len: 13
CDR3nt: TGCGCCAGCAGCCTAGCCTGGAGCGGGAGCGCAGATACGCAGTATTTT; CDR3aa: CASSLAWSGSADTQYF; v_gene: TRBV4-1; d_gene: TRBD2; j_gene: TRBJ2-3; abundance: medium-sized; len: 16
CDR3nt: TGTGCCAGCAGTGAATTCGTGGGAGGGGAAAAACTGTTTTTT; CDR3aa: CASSEFVGGEKLFF; v_gene: TRBV25-1; d_gene: .; j_gene: TRBJ1-4; abundance: .; len: 14
CDR3nt: TGCGCCAGCAAGGTACCCTCTGGAAACACCATATATTTT; CDR3aa: CASKVPSGNTIYF; v_gene: TRBV5-1; d_gene: .; j_gene: TRBJ1-3; abundance: .; len: 13
CDR3nt: TGTGCCAGCAGTTTGGCCGCCGGGACAGGGGTCTATGGCTACACCTTC; CDR3aa: CASSLAAGTGVYGYTF; v_gene: TRBV5-6; d_gene: TRBD1; j_gene: TRBJ1-2; abundance: .; len: 16
CDR3nt: TGTGCCAGCAGTACCCAATTCTCGGGGAGTTTGAACACTGAAGCTTTCTTT; CDR3aa: CASSTQFSGSLNTEAFF; v_gene: TRBV28; d_gene: .; j_gene: TRBJ1-1; abundance: few; len: 17
CDR3nt: TGTGCCAGCAGTGTGCTGGGAGAGCAGTACTTC; CDR3aa: CASSVLGEQYF; v_gene: TRBV6-1; d_gene: .; j_gene: TRBJ2-7; abundance: .; len: 11
CDR3nt: TGTGCCAGCAGTTTTGGTGGGGAGGGCATGGATACGCAGTATTTT; CDR3aa: CASSFGGEGMDTQYF; v_gene: TRBV27; d_gene: TRBD2; j_gene: TRBJ2-3; abundance: .; len: 15
CDR3nt: TGTGCCAGCAGTTTCATGGGCGGCGAGCAGTACTTC; CDR3aa: CASSFMGGEQYF; v_gene: TRBV27; d_gene: .; j_gene: TRBJ2-7; abundance: .; len: 12
CDR3nt: TGTGCCAGCAGTGGACAGTTGAACACTGAAGCTTTCTTT; CDR3aa: CASSGQLNTEAFF; v_gene: TRBV2; d_gene: .; j_gene: TRBJ1-1; abundance: few; len: 13
CDR3nt: TGTGCCAGCAGTGAAAGGGAGACGTATGGCTACACCTTC; CDR3aa: CASSERETYGYTF; v_gene: TRBV6-1; d_gene: .; j_gene: TRBJ1-2; abundance: .; len: 13
CDR3nt: TGTGCCAGCAGCTCCGGCAATGAGCAGTTCTTC; CDR3aa: CASSSGNEQFF; v_gene: TRBV9; d_gene: .; j_gene: TRBJ2-1; abundance: few; len: 11
CDR3nt: TGTGCCTGGACCAGGACAGGGGGCGTTAATTCACCCCTCCACTTT; CDR3aa: CAWTRTGGVNSPLHF; v_gene: TRBV30; d_gene: TRBD1; j_gene: TRBJ1-6; abundance: .; len: 15
CDR3nt: TGTGCCAGCAGCTTAGGGGGGACAGGGAGCGGAAAACTGTTTTTT; CDR3aa: CASSLGGTGSGKLFF; v_gene: TRBV7-6; d_gene: TRBD1; j_gene: TRBJ1-4; abundance: .; len: 15
CDR3nt: TGTGCCAGCAAACCGGGACGGACGGACCTGGAGACCCAGTACTTC; CDR3aa: CASKPGRTDLETQYF; v_gene: TRBV19; d_gene: .; j_gene: TRBJ2-5; abundance: .; len: 15
CDR3nt: TGTGCCAGCAGTTACTCGAGTAAGGTCTACAATGAGCAGTTCTTC; CDR3aa: CASSYSSKVYNEQFF; v_gene: TRBV6-5; d_gene: .; j_gene: TRBJ2-1; abundance: .; len: 15
CDR3nt: TGTGCCAGCAGCTTAGGTCCCTCGGCGGCCCTCTCCTACGAGCAGTACTTC; CDR3aa: CASSLGPSAALSYEQYF; v_gene: TRBV7-2; d_gene: .; j_gene: TRBJ2-7; abundance: .; len: 17
CDR3nt: TGTGCCAGCAGCTTAGGGCCAAACAGAAAAAGAGCTTTCTTT; CDR3aa: CASSLGPNRKRAFF; v_gene: TRBV7-6; d_gene: .; j_gene: TRBJ1-1; abundance: .; len: 14